This entry features one T cell receptor beta chain sequence. The antigen remains unidentified. The data are from a study of tumor-infiltrating lymphocytes in primary liver carcinoma. Study in general: These patients were men and women whose ages were 30 to 69 years. Points from the study as a whole: Relative to blood, tumors carried a significantly larger fraction of the repertoire in their top 250 clones (p = 0.039). Lesser overlap characterized tumor-adjacent and tumor-blood pairs relative to tumor region pairs.

The source material, about 18-31 mg of unsorted bulk tissue, was used to co-extract RNA and DNA. Making TCR beta cDNA involved approximately 520 ng total RNA and a constant-region primer. Slightly modified ARM-PCR, run as three nested multiplex PCR rounds, produced the TCR beta libraries. Two initial PCR rounds of around 10 cycles each paired TRBV1-TRBV30 forward primers with a C-beta reverse primer. TCRdb analysed the multiplex PCR reads with MiXCR anew, one entry per CDR3 protein. The sample records about 99,000 distinct CDR3 sequences, around two thirds being singletons. The CDR3 consists of 16 residues. Trimming removed 3 bases at V and 0 bases at J, with 15 bases between. Germline CDR1 SEHNR, CDR2 FQNEAQ (reference sequence).

The specimen was liver tumor tissue from sampling region 5. Subset of the sample: tumor region T5, tumor centre. The source of this sequence is an older woman with primary liver carcinoma and hepatitis B virus infection. The chain carries TRBV7-9 and TRBJ2-7; D is ambiguous. DNA for the CDR3: TGTGCCAGCAGCTTGCGTTCTACGGGTGGCTCCTACGAGCAGTACTTC. Amino acid sequence: CASSLRSTGGSYEQYF. Drawing the rest from reference TRBV7-9 and TRBJ2-7, the complete variable domain is DTGVSQNPRHKITKRGQNVTFRCDPISEHNRLYWYRQTLGQGPEFLTYFQNEAQLEKSRLLSDRFSAERPKGSFSTLEIQRTEQGDSAMYLCASSLRSTGGSYEQYFGPGTRLTVT.